The sequence of this T cell receptor (beta chain) was determined in a study of cytomegalovirus exposure and HLA in healthy donors. Background on the study: When 300 to 400 donors were genotyped, roughly 80% of them were found to fall in the Caucasian-associated ancestry cluster.

This clone has a handful of counts. Its specificity is unknown. Broader study findings: Most CMV-associated TCR beta chains appeared HLA-restricted in a later analysis.

60 Vbeta and 13 Jbeta primers were used in PCR. Repertoires were generated with immunoSEQ multiplex PCR, while TCRdb's copy carries only in-frame clones and drops some. The table records roughly 130,000 clones, around 80% of them present only once. The TCR comes from a woman between 18 and 29 years old in good health and CMV-seropositive. The sequencing sample was made of PBMCs.

In nucleotides, the CDR3 is TGCGCCAGCAGCTTTGGGGACAGGGGGGATGGTGAGCAGTTCTTC. The encoded protein is CASSFGDRGDGEQFF. The rearrangement joins TRBV5-1 to TRBJ2-1; TRBD1 agrees at 11 bases. V dropped 2 bases and J dropped 9; count of bases not matched to a gene: 7. Germline V CDR1 and CDR2: SGHRS, YFSETQ. The CDR3 is 15 amino acids.